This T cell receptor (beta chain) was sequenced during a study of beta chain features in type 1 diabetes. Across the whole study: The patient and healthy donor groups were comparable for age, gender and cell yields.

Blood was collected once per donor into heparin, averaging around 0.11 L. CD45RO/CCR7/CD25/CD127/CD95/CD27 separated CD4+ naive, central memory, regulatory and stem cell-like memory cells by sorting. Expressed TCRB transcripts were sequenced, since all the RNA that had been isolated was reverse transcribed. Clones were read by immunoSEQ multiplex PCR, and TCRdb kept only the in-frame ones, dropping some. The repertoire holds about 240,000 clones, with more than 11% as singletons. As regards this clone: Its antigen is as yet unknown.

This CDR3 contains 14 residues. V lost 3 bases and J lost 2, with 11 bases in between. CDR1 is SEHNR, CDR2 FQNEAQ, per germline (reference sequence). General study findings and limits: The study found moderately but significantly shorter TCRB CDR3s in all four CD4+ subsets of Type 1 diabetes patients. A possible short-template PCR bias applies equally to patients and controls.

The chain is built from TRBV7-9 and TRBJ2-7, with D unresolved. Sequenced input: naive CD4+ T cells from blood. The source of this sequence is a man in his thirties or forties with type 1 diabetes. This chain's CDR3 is CASSLGQVAYEQYF. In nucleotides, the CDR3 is TGTGCCAGCAGCTTGGGCCAGGTGGCCTACGAGCAGTACTTC.